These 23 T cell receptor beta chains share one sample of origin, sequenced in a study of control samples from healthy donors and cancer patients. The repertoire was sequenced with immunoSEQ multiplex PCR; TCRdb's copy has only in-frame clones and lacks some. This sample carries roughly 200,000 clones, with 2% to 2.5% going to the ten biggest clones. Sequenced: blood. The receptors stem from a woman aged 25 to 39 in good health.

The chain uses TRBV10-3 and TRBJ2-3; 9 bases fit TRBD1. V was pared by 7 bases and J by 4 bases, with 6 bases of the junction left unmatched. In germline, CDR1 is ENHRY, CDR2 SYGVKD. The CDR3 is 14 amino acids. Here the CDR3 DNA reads TGTGCCATCAAATCGGACAGGGGTCCAGATACGCAGTATTTT. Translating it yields CAIKSDRGPDTQYF.

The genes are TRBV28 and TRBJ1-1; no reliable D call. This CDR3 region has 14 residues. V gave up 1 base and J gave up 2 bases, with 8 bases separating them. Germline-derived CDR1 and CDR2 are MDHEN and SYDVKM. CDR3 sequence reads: CASSLLNGNTEAFF. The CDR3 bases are TGTGCCAGCAGTTTATTGAACGGAAACACTGAAGCTTTCTTT.

For the CDR3, the DNA is TGTGCCAGCAGCGGATTTACAGGGGGCTACAATGAGCAGTTCTTC. This translates into CASSGFTGGYNEQFF. The chain is built from TRBV9 and TRBJ2-1, with 8 bases that match TRBD1. The ends lost 3 bases at V and 3 bases at J; junction bases unmatched: 5. Looked up from germline, CDR1 is SGDLS and CDR2 is YYNGEE. This CDR3 is 15 amino acids long.

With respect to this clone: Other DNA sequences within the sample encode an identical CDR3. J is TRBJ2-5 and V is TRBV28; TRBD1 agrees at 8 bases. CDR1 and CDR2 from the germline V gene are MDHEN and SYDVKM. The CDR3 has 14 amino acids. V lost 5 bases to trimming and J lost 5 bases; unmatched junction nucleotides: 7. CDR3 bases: TGTGCCAGCAGTCTCAGGGGGCTGAGGGAGACCCAGTACTTC. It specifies CASSLRGLRETQYF.

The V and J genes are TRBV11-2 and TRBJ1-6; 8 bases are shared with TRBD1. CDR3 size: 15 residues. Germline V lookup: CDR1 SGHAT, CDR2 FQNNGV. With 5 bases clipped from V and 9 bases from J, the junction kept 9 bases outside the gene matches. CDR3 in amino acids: CASSPRQGRSSPLHF. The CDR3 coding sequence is TGTGCCAGCAGCCCACGACAGGGGAGGAGTTCACCCCTCCACTTT.

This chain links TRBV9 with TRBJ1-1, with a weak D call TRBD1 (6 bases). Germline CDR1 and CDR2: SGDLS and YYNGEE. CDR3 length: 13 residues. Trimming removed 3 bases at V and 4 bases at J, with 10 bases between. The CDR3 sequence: CASSDATGTEAFF. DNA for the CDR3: TGTGCCAGCAGCGACGCGACAGGCACTGAAGCTTTCTTT.

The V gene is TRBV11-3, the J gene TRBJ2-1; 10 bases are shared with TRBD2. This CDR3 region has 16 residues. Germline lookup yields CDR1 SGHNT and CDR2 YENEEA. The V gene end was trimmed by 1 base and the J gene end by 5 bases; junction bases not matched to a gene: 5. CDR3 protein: CASSLGGGLANNEQFF. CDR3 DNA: TGTGCCAGCAGCTTAGGCGGGGGACTAGCGAACAATGAGCAGTTCTTC. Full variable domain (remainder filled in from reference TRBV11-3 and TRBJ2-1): EAGVVQSPRYKIIEKKQPVAFWCNPISGHNTLYWYLQNLGQGPELLIRYENEEAVDDSQLPKDRFSAERLKGVDSTLKIQPAELGDSAVYLCASSLGGGLANNEQFFGPGTRLTVL.

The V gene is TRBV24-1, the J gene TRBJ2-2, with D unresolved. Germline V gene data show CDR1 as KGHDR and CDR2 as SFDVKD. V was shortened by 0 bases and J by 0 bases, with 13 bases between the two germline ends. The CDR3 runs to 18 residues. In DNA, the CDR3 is TGTGCCACCAGTGATTTGCGTTCCGGCGAACCGAACACCGGGGAGCTGTTTTTT. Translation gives CATSDLRSGEPNTGELFF.

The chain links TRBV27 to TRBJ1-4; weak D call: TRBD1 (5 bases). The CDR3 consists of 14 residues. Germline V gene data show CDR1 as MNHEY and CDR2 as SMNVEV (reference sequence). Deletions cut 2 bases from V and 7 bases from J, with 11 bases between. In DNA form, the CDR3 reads TGTGCCAGCAGTTTAAGGCAGGGAGGTGAAAAACTGTTTTTT. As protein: CASSLRQGGEKLFF.

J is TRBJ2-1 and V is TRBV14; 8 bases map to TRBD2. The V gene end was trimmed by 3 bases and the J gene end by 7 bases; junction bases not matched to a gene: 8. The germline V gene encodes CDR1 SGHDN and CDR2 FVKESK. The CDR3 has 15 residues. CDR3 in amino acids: CASSQELAEANEQFF. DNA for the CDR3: TGTGCCAGCAGCCAGGAACTAGCGGAGGCGAATGAGCAGTTCTTC.

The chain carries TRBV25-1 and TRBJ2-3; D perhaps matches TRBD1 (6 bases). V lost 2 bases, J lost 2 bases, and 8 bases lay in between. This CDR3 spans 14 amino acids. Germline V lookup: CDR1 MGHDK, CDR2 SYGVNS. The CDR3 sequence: CASSEPGATDTQYF. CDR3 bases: TGTGCCAGCAGTGAACCAGGGGCCACAGATACGCAGTATTTT.

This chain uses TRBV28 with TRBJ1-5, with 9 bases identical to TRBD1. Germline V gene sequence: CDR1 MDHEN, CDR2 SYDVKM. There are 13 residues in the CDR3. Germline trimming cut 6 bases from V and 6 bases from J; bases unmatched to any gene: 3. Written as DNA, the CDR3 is TGTGCCAGCAGAGACAGGGGGGGTCAGCCCCAGCATTTT. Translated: CASRDRGGQPQHF.

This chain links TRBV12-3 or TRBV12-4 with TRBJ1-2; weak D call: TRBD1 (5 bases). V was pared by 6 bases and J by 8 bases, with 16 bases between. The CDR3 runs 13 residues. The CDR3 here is CASSLTPGVGYTF. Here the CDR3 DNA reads TGTGCCAGCAGCCTTACGCCGGGGGTCGGCTACACCTTC.

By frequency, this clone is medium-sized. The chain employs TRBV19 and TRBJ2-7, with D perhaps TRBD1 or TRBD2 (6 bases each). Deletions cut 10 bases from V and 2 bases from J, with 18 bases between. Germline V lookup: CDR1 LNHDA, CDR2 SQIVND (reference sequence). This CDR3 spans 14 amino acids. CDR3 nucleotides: TGTGCCACCTCGGGGGCAGTTTTCCCCTACGAGCAGTACTTC. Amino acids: CATSGAVFPYEQYF.

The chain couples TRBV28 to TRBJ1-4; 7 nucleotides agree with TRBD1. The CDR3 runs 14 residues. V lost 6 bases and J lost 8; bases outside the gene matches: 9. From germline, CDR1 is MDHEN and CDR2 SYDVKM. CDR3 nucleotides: TGTGCCAGCAGCCGCCGACAGGGCCTCGAAAAACTGTTTTTT. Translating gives CASSRRQGLEKLFF.

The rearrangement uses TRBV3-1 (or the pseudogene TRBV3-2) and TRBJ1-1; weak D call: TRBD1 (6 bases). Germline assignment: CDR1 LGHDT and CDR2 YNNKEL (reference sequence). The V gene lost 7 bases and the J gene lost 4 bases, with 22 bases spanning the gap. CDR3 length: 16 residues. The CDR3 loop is CASMRGDPGVRTEAFF. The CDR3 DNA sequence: TGTGCCAGCATGAGGGGGGACCCGGGGGTACGCACTGAAGCTTTCTTT.

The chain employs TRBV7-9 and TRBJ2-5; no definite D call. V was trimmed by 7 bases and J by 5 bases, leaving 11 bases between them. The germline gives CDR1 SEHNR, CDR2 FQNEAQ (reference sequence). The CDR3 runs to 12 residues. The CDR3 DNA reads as TGTGCCAGCACTTCGGGTGTTGAGACCCAGTACTTC. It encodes CASTSGVETQYF.

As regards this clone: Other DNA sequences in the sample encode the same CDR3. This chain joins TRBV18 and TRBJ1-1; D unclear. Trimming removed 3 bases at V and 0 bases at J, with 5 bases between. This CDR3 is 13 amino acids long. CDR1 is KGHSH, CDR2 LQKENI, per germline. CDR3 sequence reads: CASSPSLNTEAFF. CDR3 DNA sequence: TGTGCCAGCTCACCCAGCCTGAACACTGAAGCTTTCTTT. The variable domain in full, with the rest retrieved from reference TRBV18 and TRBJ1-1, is NAGVMQNPRHLVRRRGQEARLRCSPMKGHSHVYWYRQLPEEGLKFMVYLQKENIIDESGMPKERFSAEFPKEGPSILRIQQVVRGDSAAYFCASSPSLNTEAFFGQGTRLTVV.

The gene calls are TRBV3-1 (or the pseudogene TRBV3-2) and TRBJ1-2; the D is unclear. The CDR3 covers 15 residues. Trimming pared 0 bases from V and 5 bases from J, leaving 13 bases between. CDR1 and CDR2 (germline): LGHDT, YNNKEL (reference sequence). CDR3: CASSQEGRRAYGYTF. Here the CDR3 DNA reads TGTGCCAGCAGCCAAGAGGGCAGGCGAGCTTATGGCTACACCTTC.

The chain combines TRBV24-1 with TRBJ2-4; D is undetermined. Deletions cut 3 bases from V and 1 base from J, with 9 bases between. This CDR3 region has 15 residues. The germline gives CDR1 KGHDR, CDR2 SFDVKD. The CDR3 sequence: CATSDPRQAKNIQYF. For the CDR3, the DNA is TGTGCCACCAGTGATCCACGGCAGGCCAAAAACATTCAGTACTTC.

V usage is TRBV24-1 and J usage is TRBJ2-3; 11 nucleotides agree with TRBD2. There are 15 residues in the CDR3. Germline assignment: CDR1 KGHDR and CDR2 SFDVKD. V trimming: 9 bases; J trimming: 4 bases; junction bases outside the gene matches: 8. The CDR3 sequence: CATASGTSGADTQYF. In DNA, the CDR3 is TGTGCCACCGCCTCCGGGACTAGCGGCGCAGATACGCAGTATTTT.

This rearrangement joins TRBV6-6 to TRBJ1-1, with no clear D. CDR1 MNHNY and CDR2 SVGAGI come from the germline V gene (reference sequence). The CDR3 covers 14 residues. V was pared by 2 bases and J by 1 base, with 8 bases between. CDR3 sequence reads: CASSYQRENTEAFF. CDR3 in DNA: TGTGCCAGCAGTTACCAGAGGGAGAACACTGAAGCTTTCTTT.

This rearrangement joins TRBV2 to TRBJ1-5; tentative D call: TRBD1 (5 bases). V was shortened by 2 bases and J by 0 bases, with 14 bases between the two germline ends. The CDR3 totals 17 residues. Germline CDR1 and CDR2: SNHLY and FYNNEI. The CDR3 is CASSERAGPYSNQPQHF. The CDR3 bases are TGTGCCAGCAGTGAAAGGGCAGGGCCGTATAGCAATCAGCCCCAGCATTTT.